This T cell receptor (beta chain) appears in the sequencing data of a study of cytomegalovirus exposure and HLA in healthy donors. Regarding the study as a whole: Associated with cytomegalovirus, according to the listing, were 150 to 200 TCR beta chains.

The data were produced by immunoSEQ multiplex PCR, yet TCRdb's version contains in-frame clones alone and is incomplete. The sample consists of some 110,000 clones, roughly nine tenths of them appearing once. The CDR3 runs to 12 residues. The germline V and J ends were trimmed by 7 bases and 2 bases, with 8 bases remaining between them. Germline loops: CDR1 MNHNY, CDR2 SVGAGI (reference sequence). As to this clone: Its target is not known.

This chain uses TRBV6-6 with TRBJ2-5; no firm D call. Material: PBMCs. The sequence came from a woman aged 18-29 years in good health and CMV-seropositive. This CDR3 is CASKSLQETQYF. The CDR3 DNA reads as TGTGCCAGCAAAAGCTTACAAGAGACCCAGTACTTC.